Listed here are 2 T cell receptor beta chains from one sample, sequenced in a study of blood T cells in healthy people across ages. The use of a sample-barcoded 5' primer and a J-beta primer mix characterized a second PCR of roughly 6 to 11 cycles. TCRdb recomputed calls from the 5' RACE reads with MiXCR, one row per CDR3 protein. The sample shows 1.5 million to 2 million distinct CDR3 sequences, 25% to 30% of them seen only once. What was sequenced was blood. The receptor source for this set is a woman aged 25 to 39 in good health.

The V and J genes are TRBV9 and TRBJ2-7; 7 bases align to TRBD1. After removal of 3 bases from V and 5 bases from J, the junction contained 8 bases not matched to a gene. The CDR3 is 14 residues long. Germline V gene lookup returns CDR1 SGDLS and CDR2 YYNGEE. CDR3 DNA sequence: TGTGCCAGCAGCGATACAGGGGCGTCGGACGAGCAGTACTTC. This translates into CASSDTGASDEQYF.

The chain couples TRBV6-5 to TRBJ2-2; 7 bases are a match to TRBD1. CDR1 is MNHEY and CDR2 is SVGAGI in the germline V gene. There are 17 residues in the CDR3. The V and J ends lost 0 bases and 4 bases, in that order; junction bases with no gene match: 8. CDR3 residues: CASSYSIMRTGTGELFF. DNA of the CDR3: TGTGCCAGCAGTTACTCGATTATGCGGACAGGCACCGGGGAGCTGTTTTTT.